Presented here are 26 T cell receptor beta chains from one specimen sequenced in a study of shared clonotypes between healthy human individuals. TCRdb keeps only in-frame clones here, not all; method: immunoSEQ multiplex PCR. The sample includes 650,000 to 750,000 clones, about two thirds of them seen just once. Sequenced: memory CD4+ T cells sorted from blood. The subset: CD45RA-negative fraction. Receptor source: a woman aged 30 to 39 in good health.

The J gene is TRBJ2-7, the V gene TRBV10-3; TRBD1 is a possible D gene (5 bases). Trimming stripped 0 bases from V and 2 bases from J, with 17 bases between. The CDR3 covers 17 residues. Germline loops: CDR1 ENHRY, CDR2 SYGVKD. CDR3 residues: CAISESNQGRITYEQYF. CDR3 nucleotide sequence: TGTGCCATCAGTGAGTCGAATCAGGGAAGAATAACCTACGAGCAGTACTTC.

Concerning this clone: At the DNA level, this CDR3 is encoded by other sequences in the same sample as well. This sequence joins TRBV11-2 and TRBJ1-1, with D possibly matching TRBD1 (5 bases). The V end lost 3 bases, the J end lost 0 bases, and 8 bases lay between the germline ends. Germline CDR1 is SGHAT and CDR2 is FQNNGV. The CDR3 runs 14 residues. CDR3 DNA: TGTGCCAGCAGCTTGGGACGGATGAACACTGAAGCTTTCTTT. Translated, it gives CASSLGRMNTEAFF. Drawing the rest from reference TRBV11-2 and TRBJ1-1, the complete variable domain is EAGVAQSPRYKIIEKRQSVAFWCNPISGHATLYWYQQILGQGPKLLIQFQNNGVVDDSQLPKDRFSAERLKGVDSTLKIQPAKLEDSAVYLCASSLGRMNTEAFFGQGTRLTVV.

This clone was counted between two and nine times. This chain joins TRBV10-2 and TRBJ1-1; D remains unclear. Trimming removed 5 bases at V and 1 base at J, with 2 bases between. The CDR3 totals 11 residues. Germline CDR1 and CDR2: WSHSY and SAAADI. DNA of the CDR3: TGCGCCAGCAGTTGGAACACTGAAGCTTTCTTT. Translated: CASSWNTEAFF.

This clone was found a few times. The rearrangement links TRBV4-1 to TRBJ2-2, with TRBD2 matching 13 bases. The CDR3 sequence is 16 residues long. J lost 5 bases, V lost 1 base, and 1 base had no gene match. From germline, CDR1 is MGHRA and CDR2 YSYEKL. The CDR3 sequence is CASSQGLAGGTGELFF. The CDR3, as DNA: TGCGCCAGCAGCCAAGGACTAGCGGGAGGTACCGGGGAGCTGTTTTTT.

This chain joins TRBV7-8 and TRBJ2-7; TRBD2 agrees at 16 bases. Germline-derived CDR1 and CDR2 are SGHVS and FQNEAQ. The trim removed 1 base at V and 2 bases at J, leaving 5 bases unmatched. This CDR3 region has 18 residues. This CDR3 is CASSLVRGLAGGTYEQYF. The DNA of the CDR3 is TGTGCCAGCAGCTTAGTACGGGGACTAGCGGGAGGGACCTACGAGCAGTACTTC.

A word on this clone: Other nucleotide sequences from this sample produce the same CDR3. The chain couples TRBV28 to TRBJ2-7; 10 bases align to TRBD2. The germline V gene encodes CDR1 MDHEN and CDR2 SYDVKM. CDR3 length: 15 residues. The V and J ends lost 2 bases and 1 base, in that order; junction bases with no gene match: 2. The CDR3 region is CASSLGTSASYEQYF. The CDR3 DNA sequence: TGTGCCAGCAGTTTAGGGACTAGCGCTTCCTACGAGCAGTACTTC.

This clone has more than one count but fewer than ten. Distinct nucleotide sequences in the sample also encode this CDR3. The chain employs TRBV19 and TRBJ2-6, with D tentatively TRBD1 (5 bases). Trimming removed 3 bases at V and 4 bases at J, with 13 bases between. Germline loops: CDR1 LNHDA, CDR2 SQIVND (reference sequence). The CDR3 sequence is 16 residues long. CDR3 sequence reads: CASSMSAGSGANVLTF. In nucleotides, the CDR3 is TGTGCCAGTAGTATGTCGGCAGGGTCGGGGGCCAACGTCCTGACTTTC.

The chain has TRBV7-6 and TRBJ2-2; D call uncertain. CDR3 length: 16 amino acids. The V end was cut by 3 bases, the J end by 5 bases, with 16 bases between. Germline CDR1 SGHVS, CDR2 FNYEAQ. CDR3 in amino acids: CASSLVLASITGELFF. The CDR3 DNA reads TGTGCCAGCAGCTTGGTTTTGGCATCTATAACCGGGGAGCTGTTTTTT.

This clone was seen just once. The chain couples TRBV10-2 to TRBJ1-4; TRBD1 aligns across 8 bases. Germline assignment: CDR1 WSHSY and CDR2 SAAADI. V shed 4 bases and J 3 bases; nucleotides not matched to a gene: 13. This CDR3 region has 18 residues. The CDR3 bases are TGCGCCAGCAGTGTTGTCCTGACAGGGGCACCGGCTAATGAAAAACTGTTTTTT. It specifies CASSVVLTGAPANEKLFF.

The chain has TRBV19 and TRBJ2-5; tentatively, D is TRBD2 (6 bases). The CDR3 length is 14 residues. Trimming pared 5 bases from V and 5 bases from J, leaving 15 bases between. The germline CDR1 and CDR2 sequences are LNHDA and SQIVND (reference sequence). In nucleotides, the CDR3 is TGTGCCAGTAGTCCGCGACGGGGGAGGGAGACCCAGTACTTC. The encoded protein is CASSPRRGRETQYF.

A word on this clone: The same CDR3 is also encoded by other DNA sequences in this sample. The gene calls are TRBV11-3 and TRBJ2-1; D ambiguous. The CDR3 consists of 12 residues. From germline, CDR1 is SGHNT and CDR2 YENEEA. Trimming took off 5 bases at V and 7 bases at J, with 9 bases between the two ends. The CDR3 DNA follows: TGTGCCAGCAGCCTTGACCGTAATGAGCAGTTCTTC. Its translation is CASSLDRNEQFF.

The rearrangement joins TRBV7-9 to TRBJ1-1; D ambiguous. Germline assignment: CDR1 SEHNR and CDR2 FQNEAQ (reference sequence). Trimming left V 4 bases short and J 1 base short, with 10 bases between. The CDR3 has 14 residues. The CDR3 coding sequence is TGTGCCAGCAGCTCCGGTTTCCGGAACACTGAAGCTTTCTTT. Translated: CASSSGFRNTEAFF.

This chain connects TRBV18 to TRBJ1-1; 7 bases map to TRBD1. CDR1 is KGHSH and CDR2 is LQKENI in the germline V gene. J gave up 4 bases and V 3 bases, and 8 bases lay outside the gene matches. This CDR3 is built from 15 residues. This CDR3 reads CASSPIKGAPTEAFF. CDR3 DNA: TGTGCCAGCTCACCTATAAAGGGGGCGCCCACTGAAGCTTTCTTT.

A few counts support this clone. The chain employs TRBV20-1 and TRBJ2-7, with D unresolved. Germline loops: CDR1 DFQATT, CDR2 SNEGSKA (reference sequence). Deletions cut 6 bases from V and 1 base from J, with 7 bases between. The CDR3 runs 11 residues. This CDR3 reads CSASQSYEQYF. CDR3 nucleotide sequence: TGCAGTGCCTCCCAGTCCTACGAGCAGTACTTC.

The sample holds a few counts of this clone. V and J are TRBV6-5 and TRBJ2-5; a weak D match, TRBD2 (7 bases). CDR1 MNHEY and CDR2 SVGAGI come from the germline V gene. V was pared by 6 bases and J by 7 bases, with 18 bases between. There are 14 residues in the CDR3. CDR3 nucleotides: TGTGCCAGCAGCCCTGGGAGGGGGGGTCGGACCCAGTACTTC. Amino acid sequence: CASSPGRGGRTQYF.

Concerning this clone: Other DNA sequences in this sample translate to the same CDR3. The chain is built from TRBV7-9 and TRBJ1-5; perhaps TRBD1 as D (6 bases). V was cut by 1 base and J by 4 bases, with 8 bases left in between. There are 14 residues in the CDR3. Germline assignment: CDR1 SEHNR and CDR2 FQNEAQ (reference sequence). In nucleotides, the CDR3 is TGTGCCAGCAGCTTAGACAGGGATAATCAGCCCCAGCATTTT. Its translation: CASSLDRDNQPQHF.

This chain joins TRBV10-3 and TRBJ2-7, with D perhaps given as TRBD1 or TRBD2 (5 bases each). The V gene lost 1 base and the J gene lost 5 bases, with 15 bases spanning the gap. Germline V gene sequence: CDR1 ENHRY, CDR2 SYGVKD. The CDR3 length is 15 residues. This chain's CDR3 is CAISELGELADEQYF. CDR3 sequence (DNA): TGTGCCATCAGTGAGTTGGGGGAGCTCGCGGACGAGCAGTACTTC.

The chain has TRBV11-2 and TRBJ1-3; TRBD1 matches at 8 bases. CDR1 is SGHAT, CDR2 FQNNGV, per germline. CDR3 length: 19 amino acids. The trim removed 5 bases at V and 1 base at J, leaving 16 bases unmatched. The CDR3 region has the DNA TGTGCCAGCAGCCGTCCGGGACAGGAAAGGTCCCGATCTGGAAACACCATATATTTT. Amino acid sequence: CASSRPGQERSRSGNTIYF.

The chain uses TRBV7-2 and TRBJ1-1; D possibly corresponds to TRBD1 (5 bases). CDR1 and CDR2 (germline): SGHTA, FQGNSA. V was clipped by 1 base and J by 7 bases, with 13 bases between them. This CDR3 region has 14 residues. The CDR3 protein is CASSLGGDISEAFF. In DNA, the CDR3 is TGTGCCAGCAGCTTAGGGGGGGATATAAGTGAAGCTTTCTTT. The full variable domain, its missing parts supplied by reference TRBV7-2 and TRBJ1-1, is GAGVSQSPSNKVTEKGKDVELRCDPISGHTALYWYRQSLGQGLEFLIYFQGNSAPDKSGLPSDRFSAERTGGSVSTLTIQRTQQEDSAVYLCASSLGGDISEAFFGQGTRLTVV.

CDR3 bases: TGCGCCAGCAGCTCCCAACCAGCAGGACTAGCGGCGAACACCGGGGAGCTGTTTTTT. Residues: CASSSQPAGLAANTGELFF. This sequence joins TRBV5-1 and TRBJ2-2, with 10 bases lining up with TRBD2. CDR3 length: 19 amino acids. With V trimmed by 3 bases and J by 0 bases, 11 bases remained unmatched. CDR1 is SGHRS, CDR2 YFSETQ, per germline.

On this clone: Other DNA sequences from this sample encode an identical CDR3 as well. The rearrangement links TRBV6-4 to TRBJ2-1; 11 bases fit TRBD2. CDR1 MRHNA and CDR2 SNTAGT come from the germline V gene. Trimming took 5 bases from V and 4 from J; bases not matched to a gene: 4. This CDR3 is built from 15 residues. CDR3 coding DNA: TGTGCCAGCAGTCTTACTAGCGGGAGTTACAATGAGCAGTTCTTC. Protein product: CASSLTSGSYNEQFF.

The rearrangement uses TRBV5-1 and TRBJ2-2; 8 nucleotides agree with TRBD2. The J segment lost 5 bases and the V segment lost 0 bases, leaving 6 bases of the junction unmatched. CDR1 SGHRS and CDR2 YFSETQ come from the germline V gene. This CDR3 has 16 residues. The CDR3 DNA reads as TGCGCCAGCAGCTTGGGGTTGGGGACTAGTACCGGGGAGCTGTTTTTT. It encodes CASSLGLGTSTGELFF.

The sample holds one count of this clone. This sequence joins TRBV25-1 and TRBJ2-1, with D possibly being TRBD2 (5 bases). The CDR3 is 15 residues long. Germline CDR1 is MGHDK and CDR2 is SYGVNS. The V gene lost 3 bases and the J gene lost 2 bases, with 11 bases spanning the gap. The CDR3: CASSDSRVTYNEQFF. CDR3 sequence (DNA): TGTGCCAGCAGTGATTCGCGGGTTACCTACAATGAGCAGTTCTTC.

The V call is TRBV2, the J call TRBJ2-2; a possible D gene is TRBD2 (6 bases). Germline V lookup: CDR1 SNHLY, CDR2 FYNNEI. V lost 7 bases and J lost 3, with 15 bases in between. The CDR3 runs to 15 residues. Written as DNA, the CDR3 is TGTGCCAGCATAGGAGGGAGCCGAGACACCGGGGAGCTGTTTTTT. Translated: CASIGGSRDTGELFF.

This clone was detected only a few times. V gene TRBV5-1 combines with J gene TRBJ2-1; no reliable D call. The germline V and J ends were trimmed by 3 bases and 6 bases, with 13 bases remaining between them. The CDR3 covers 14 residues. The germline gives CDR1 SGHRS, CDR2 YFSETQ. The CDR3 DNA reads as TGCGCCAGCAGCTGGGCTTGGAATTCCAATGAGCAGTTCTTC. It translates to CASSWAWNSNEQFF.

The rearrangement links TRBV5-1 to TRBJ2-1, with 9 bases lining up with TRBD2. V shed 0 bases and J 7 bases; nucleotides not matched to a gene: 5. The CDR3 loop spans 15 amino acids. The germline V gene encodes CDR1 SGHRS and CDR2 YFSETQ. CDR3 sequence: CASSLGTSEANEQFF. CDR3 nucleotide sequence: TGCGCCAGCAGCTTGGGGACTAGCGAGGCGAATGAGCAGTTCTTC.